Listed below are T cell receptor beta chains from one sample, sequenced in a study of blood T cell repertoires in COVID-19. Method: immunoSEQ multiplex PCR; TCRdb's copy keeps in-frame clones and lacks some. The sample consists of some 62,000 clones, 86% of them appearing once. What was sequenced was peripheral blood. The receptors here all came from a woman older than 75 with acute or convalescent COVID-19. Each CDR3 is given with its conserved first and last residue. D genes are given only for firm matches. The size field is filled for only some rows; it gives once, few, many or a size class.

clone_size: -
v_call: TRBV6-5
j_call: TRBJ1-5
d_call: TRBD1
cdr3_nt: TGTGCCAGCAGCCAAACGACAGGGGTCGATCAGCCCCAGCATTTT
cdr3_aa: CASSQTTGVDQPQHF

clone_size: -
v_call: TRBV3-1/TRBV3-2
j_call: TRBJ2-1
d_call: TRBD1
cdr3_nt: TGTGCCAGCAGCCAAGCCACAGGGGGTTTCACCTACAATGAGCAGTTCTTC
cdr3_aa: CASSQATGGFTYNEQFF

clone_size: -
v_call: TRBV5-4
j_call: TRBJ2-3
d_call: -
cdr3_nt: TGTGCCAGCAGCCTGGGTTGGGGGGGCGGAACAGATACGCAGTATTTT
cdr3_aa: CASSLGWGGGTDTQYF

clone_size: -
v_call: TRBV7-9
j_call: TRBJ1-2
d_call: -
cdr3_nt: TGTGCCAGCAGCCCTCGGACAGAGCTAAAGGGTGGCTACACCTTC
cdr3_aa: CASSPRTELKGGYTF

clone_size: once
v_call: TRBV18
j_call: TRBJ1-4
d_call: TRBD1
cdr3_nt: TGTGCCAGCTCGCCTGACAGGGGGTCTAATGAAAAACTGTTTTTT
cdr3_aa: CASSPDRGSNEKLFF

clone_size: -
v_call: TRBV9
j_call: TRBJ1-2
d_call: -
cdr3_nt: TGTGCCAGCAGCGGCTCCTGGGACTCTCAAGGCTATGGCTACACCTTC
cdr3_aa: CASSGSWDSQGYGYTF

clone_size: -
v_call: TRBV19
j_call: TRBJ1-5
d_call: TRBD1
cdr3_nt: TGTGCCAGTAGTACGACAGGGGGCAATCAGCCCCAGCATTTT
cdr3_aa: CASSTTGGNQPQHF

clone_size: -
v_call: TRBV2
j_call: TRBJ1-4
d_call: -
cdr3_nt: TGTGCCAGCAGGGGAGCTTTAACTAATGAAAAACTGTTTTTT
cdr3_aa: CASRGALTNEKLFF

clone_size: few
v_call: TRBV12-3/TRBV12-4
j_call: TRBJ1-2
d_call: -
cdr3_nt: TGTGCCAGCAGTCCGACGGACTTCTATGGCTACACCTTC
cdr3_aa: CASSPTDFYGYTF

clone_size: -
v_call: TRBV11-2
j_call: TRBJ1-2
d_call: TRBD1
cdr3_nt: TGTGCCAGCAGCTTAGCCGCGACAGGGGTCTATGGCTACACCTTC
cdr3_aa: CASSLAATGVYGYTF

clone_size: -
v_call: TRBV5-6
j_call: TRBJ1-3
d_call: -
cdr3_nt: TGTGCCAGCAGCTTGTTTGCAGGGAGAAACACCATATATTTT
cdr3_aa: CASSLFAGRNTIYF

clone_size: -
v_call: TRBV5-1
j_call: TRBJ1-2
d_call: TRBD1
cdr3_nt: TGCGCCAGCAGCCCAGGGGGACAGAACCTTGGCTACACCTTC
cdr3_aa: CASSPGGQNLGYTF

clone_size: few
v_call: TRBV12-3/TRBV12-4
j_call: TRBJ2-4
d_call: TRBD1
cdr3_nt: TGTGCCAGCAGTGCTGACAGGGGAAACATTCAGTACTTC
cdr3_aa: CASSADRGNIQYF

clone_size: -
v_call: TRBV11-2
j_call: TRBJ2-2
d_call: TRBD1
cdr3_nt: TGTGCCAGCAGCTTTAGACAGGGGGCCGACACCGGGGAGCTGTTTTTT
cdr3_aa: CASSFRQGADTGELFF

clone_size: -
v_call: TRBV5-4
j_call: TRBJ2-1
d_call: -
cdr3_nt: TGTGCCAGCAGCTTGGGGGGGCGGGAGAATGAGCAGTTCTTC
cdr3_aa: CASSLGGRENEQFF

clone_size: once
v_call: TRBV11-3
j_call: TRBJ2-1
d_call: -
cdr3_nt: TGTGCCAGCAGCTTAGGAGGGACAACTCTGTACAATGAGCAGTTCTTC
cdr3_aa: CASSLGGTTLYNEQFF

clone_size: few
v_call: TRBV5-5
j_call: TRBJ1-6
d_call: -
cdr3_nt: TGTGCCAGCAGCTTGTTGTCAGGGCTTAATAATTCACCCCTCCACTTT
cdr3_aa: CASSLLSGLNNSPLHF

clone_size: -
v_call: TRBV6-4
j_call: TRBJ1-1
d_call: -
cdr3_nt: TGTGCCAGCGGAGAGAGTGGTTGGAACACTGAAGCTTTCTTT
cdr3_aa: CASGESGWNTEAFF

clone_size: -
v_call: TRBV20-1
j_call: TRBJ2-1
d_call: TRBD2
cdr3_nt: TGCAGTGCTAGTACTAGCGGGAGGGGCTACAATGAGCAGTTCTTC
cdr3_aa: CSASTSGRGYNEQFF

clone_size: many
v_call: TRBV30
j_call: TRBJ1-1
d_call: -
cdr3_nt: TGTGCCTGGAGTGTAGGGGTTGGGGGGACTGAAGCTTTCTTT
cdr3_aa: CAWSVGVGGTEAFF

clone_size: -
v_call: TRBV18
j_call: TRBJ1-3
d_call: TRBD1
cdr3_nt: TGTGCCAGCTCACCTGGACAGGGGGCGTACACCATATATTTT
cdr3_aa: CASSPGQGAYTIYF

clone_size: few
v_call: TRBV6-2/TRBV6-3
j_call: TRBJ1-2
d_call: -
cdr3_nt: TGTGCCAGCAGTTACTCAGGTCCCGGGGGAGGCTACACCTTC
cdr3_aa: CASSYSGPGGGYTF

clone_size: -
v_call: TRBV7-9
j_call: TRBJ2-1
d_call: -
cdr3_nt: TGTGCCAGCAGCTTAGCCTTCAATGAGCAGTTCTTC
cdr3_aa: CASSLAFNEQFF

clone_size: -
v_call: TRBV18
j_call: TRBJ1-1
d_call: TRBD1
cdr3_nt: TGTGCCAGCTCACTCACCGGGACAGGGGGCTTTAAGGCTGAAGCTTTCTTT
cdr3_aa: CASSLTGTGGFKAEAFF

clone_size: -
v_call: TRBV29-1
j_call: TRBJ1-5
d_call: -
cdr3_nt: TGCAGCGTTGAAGGGACAGCGGTGGGTCAGCCCCAGCATTTT
cdr3_aa: CSVEGTAVGQPQHF

clone_size: -
v_call: TRBV7-2
j_call: TRBJ2-1
d_call: -
cdr3_nt: TGTGCCAGCAGCCTTTCGGGAGGGGACAGATCCGACAATGAGCAGTTCTTC
cdr3_aa: CASSLSGGDRSDNEQFF

clone_size: -
v_call: TRBV5-1
j_call: TRBJ1-4
d_call: TRBD1
cdr3_nt: TGCGCCAGCAGCTTGGGTGGACAGGGTAGGGCCTCTAATGAAAAACTGTTTTTT
cdr3_aa: CASSLGGQGRASNEKLFF

clone_size: -
v_call: TRBV5-4
j_call: TRBJ1-1
d_call: -
cdr3_nt: TGTGCCAGCAGCTTGGGACAGCAGAACACTGAAGCTTTCTTT
cdr3_aa: CASSLGQQNTEAFF

clone_size: -
v_call: TRBV3-1/TRBV3-2
j_call: TRBJ2-5
d_call: TRBD2
cdr3_nt: TGTGCCAGCAGCCCCCGGACTAGCGGAGAGACCCAGTACTTC
cdr3_aa: CASSPRTSGETQYF

clone_size: -
v_call: TRBV30
j_call: TRBJ2-3
d_call: -
cdr3_nt: TGTGCCTGGAGTGTACTAGGATTGATAGCAGATACGCAGTATTTT
cdr3_aa: CAWSVLGLIADTQYF

clone_size: -
v_call: TRBV18
j_call: TRBJ1-1
d_call: -
cdr3_nt: TGTGCCAGCTCGACCACAGAGCACACTGAAGCTTTCTTT
cdr3_aa: CASSTTEHTEAFF

clone_size: -
v_call: TRBV5-8
j_call: TRBJ2-6
d_call: -
cdr3_nt: TGTGCCAGCAGCCCTAACAGGGGAGGTGGGGCCAACGTCCTGACTTTC
cdr3_aa: CASSPNRGGGANVLTF

clone_size: -
v_call: TRBV5-1
j_call: TRBJ1-5
d_call: -
cdr3_nt: TGCGCCAGCAGCTTCCGTAGGAGAAACAATCAGCCCCAGCATTTT
cdr3_aa: CASSFRRRNNQPQHF

clone_size: -
v_call: TRBV7-2
j_call: TRBJ1-1
d_call: TRBD1
cdr3_nt: TGTGCCAGCAGCCCGGGACAGGGGACTGAAGCTTTCTTT
cdr3_aa: CASSPGQGTEAFF

clone_size: -
v_call: TRBV5-4
j_call: TRBJ1-1
d_call: TRBD1
cdr3_nt: TGTGCCAGCAGCTTGGAACCAGGGGGAATCGCTGAAGCTTTCTTT
cdr3_aa: CASSLEPGGIAEAFF

clone_size: -
v_call: TRBV19
j_call: TRBJ2-5
d_call: TRBD2
cdr3_nt: TGTGCCAGTAGTGCCACGAGGGTTGGTGGACTAGCGGGGGTTTCGCAAGAGACCCAGTACTTC
cdr3_aa: CASSATRVGGLAGVSQETQYF

clone_size: -
v_call: TRBV5-1
j_call: TRBJ2-5
d_call: -
cdr3_nt: TGCGCCAGCAGCTTGGAAGGCAGGGGATACCAAGAGACCCAGTACTTC
cdr3_aa: CASSLEGRGYQETQYF

clone_size: once
v_call: TRBV18
j_call: TRBJ2-5
d_call: TRBD1
cdr3_nt: TGTGCCAGCCAAACAGGGGAAGAGACCCAGTACTTC
cdr3_aa: CASQTGEETQYF

clone_size: -
v_call: TRBV6-1
j_call: TRBJ2-2
d_call: -
cdr3_nt: TGTGCCAGCAGTGAAGGCCCGGCCGGGGAGCTGTTTTTT
cdr3_aa: CASSEGPAGELFF

clone_size: once
v_call: TRBV7-9
j_call: TRBJ1-1
d_call: -
cdr3_nt: TGTGCCAGCAGCTTCCAGGGGAAGACCACTGAAGCTTTCTTT
cdr3_aa: CASSFQGKTTEAFF

clone_size: few
v_call: TRBV4-1
j_call: TRBJ1-2
d_call: -
cdr3_nt: TGCGCCAGCAGGCTCTCGGGGGGGAACTATGGCTACACCTTC
cdr3_aa: CASRLSGGNYGYTF